The clone carrying this T cell receptor (beta chain) was counted between two and nine times. Its antigen is as yet unknown. What was amplified from RNA transcripts were TCR beta CDR3 regions. Primed by the HTBI set, a first-round RT-PCR was run on the TCR CDR3. TCRdb re-called the multiplex PCR reads with MiXCR, one entry per CDR3 protein. The sample lists a few hundred thousand distinct CDR3 sequences, 15% to 19% occurring once. These data belong to a study of T cells in Graves' hyperthyroidism and ophthalmopathy. Patients aged 18 to 65 had newly diagnosed hyperthyroidism lasting under 2 months. Criteria for exclusion of patients were uncontrolled infection, other autoimmune disease, pregnancy or lactation. Study conclusions and caveats: The model anticipated ophthalmopathy a median approximately 6.6 months pre-onset.

Sequenced sample: blood. This clonotype was obtained from a woman aged 25 to 39 with Graves' hyperthyroidism.

In DNA form, the CDR3 reads TGCGCCAGCAGTGATGAGCGGGAGTTCCGAACAGATACGCAGTATTTT. This codes for CASSDEREFRTDTQYF. V gene TRBV10-2 combines with J gene TRBJ2-3; 8 nucleotides agree with TRBD2. Germline loops: CDR1 WSHSY, CDR2 SAAADI. The junction had 8 bases not matched to a gene; V was cut back by 3 bases and J by 3 bases. The length of the CDR3 is 16 residues.